This TCR delta chain was retrieved from a study of γδ T cells in repeated Plasmodium falciparum infection. Study-wide results and caveats: Malian children's Vdelta2-negative repertoires appeared more expanded and less diverse than Australians'.

TCRdb re-called the multiplex PCR reads through CATT. The profile shows over 90,000 delta-chain clones, approximately 0.96% of them singletons. Gammadelta T cells were flow-sorted from PBMC into Vgamma9/Vdelta2+ and Vdelta2-negative populations for bulk analysis. CDR1 is TSWWSYY, CDR2 QGS, per germline. This CDR3 has 17 amino acids. There are a few counts of this clone. The target antigen is unknown. Translating this DNA gives a protein that differs at residue 15 from the TCRdb one, which belongs to a much larger clone; a read error is likely, and the protein shown is this translation. The rearrangement uses TRDV1 and TRDJ1; the D gene is possibly TRDD3 (5 bases). The source is a pool of human donors (malaria-infected and uninfected, not separated). The sequencing sample was made of gamma-delta T cells from blood. The chain's CDR3 is CALGELRTPSWADKPIF. The CDR3 DNA follows: TGTGCTCTTGGGGAACTTCGAACTCCCTCCTGGGCTGATAAACCCATCTTT.